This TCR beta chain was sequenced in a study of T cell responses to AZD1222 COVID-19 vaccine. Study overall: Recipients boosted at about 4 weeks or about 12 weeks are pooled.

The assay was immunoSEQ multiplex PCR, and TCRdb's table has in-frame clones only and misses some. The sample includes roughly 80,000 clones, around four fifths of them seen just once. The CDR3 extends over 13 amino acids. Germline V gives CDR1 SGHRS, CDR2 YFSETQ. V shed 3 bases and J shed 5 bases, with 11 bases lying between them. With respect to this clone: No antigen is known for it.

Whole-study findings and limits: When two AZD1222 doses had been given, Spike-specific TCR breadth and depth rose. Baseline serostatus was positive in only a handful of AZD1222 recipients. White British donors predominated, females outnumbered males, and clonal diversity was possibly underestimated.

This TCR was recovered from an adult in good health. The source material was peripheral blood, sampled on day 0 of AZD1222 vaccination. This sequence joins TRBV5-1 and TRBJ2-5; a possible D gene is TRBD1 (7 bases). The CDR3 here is CASSSQGRETQYF. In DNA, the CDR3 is TGCGCCAGCAGCTCACAGGGGAGGGAGACCCAGTACTTC.